A single sample gave rise to the 23 T cell receptor beta chains below, sequenced in a study of shared clonotypes between healthy human individuals (dated by TCRdb to the early 2020s). The library was prepared using the immunoSEQ multiplex PCR assay. This immuneACCESS table, as held by TCRdb, lists in-frame sequences with V and J called but not all clones. Of the missing ones, under half trace to an unresolved V gene in checked studies; the others have no known cause. The sample table lists a few million clones, almost 96% of them with a count of one. The ten top clones hold 0.1% to 0.15% of the sample. Sequenced material: naive CD4+ T cells sorted from blood. Per the publication, the cell subset or site label means: CD45RA+ positively selected. The receptors come from a man between 18 and 35 years old in good health.

This chain links TRBV5-4 with TRBJ2-2; a possible D gene is TRBD1 (6 bases). From germline, CDR1 is SGHNT and CDR2 YYREEE (reference sequence). The length of the CDR3 is 16 residues. V lost 4 bases to trimming and J lost 0 bases, with 13 bases between them. CDR3 in DNA: TGTGCCAGCAGCGCGCGACAGGACGCGAACACCGGGGAGCTGTTTTTT. This codes for CASSARQDANTGELFF.

The sample holds one count of this clone. V is TRBV10-2 and J is TRBJ1-4; a weak D match, TRBD1 (5 bases). Germline V lookup: CDR1 WSHSY, CDR2 SAAADI. V dropped 5 bases and J dropped 0 bases, with 7 bases sitting between them. The CDR3 extends over 14 amino acids. The CDR3 DNA reads TGCGCCAGCAGTCGGGACCCAACTAATGAAAAACTGTTTTTT. Encoded protein: CASSRDPTNEKLFF.

The chain couples TRBV6-6 to TRBJ1-5; 7 bases are shared with TRBD1. CDR1 is MNHNY, CDR2 SVGAGI, per germline (reference sequence). The CDR3 consists of 15 residues. J gave up 3 bases and V 8 bases, and 10 bases lay outside the gene matches. The CDR3 protein is CASLTRGASNQPQHF. Here the CDR3 DNA reads TGTGCCAGCCTCACCAGGGGGGCGTCCAATCAGCCCCAGCATTTT.

The chain joins TRBV6-4 to TRBJ2-3, with TRBD1 as a possible D gene (6 bases). V was pared by 6 bases and J by 0 bases, with 13 bases between. Germline assignment: CDR1 MRHNA and CDR2 SNTAGT. The CDR3 is 15 amino acids. The CDR3, as DNA: TGTGCCAGCAGGGAACAGGGAGCTAGCACAGATACGCAGTATTTT. Translated: CASREQGASTDTQYF.

V is TRBV7-9 and J is TRBJ1-2; the D gene is possibly TRBD1 (6 bases). Germline V gives CDR1 SEHNR, CDR2 FQNEAQ (reference sequence). CDR3 size: 16 residues. Deletions cut 5 bases from V and 4 bases from J, with 20 bases between. The CDR3 DNA is TGTGCCAGCAGCGTGGGACACGACTACTATGGCTATGGCTACACCTTC. Translated, it gives CASSVGHDYYGYGYTF.

This clone is a singleton in its sample. The chain employs TRBV7-9 and TRBJ2-2, with 9 bases matching TRBD2. The trim removed 1 base at V and 0 bases at J, leaving 6 bases unmatched. Per germline, CDR1 SEHNR and CDR2 FQNEAQ (reference sequence). The CDR3 is made up of 18 amino acids. CDR3 sequence: CASSLVPSGTSNTGELFF. The CDR3 DNA reads as TGTGCCAGCAGCTTAGTCCCTAGCGGGACCTCGAACACCGGGGAGCTGTTTTTT.

The chain uses TRBV28 and TRBJ1-2, with D possibly being TRBD1 (6 bases). Looked up from germline, CDR1 is MDHEN and CDR2 is SYDVKM. This CDR3 comprises 13 residues. With 8 bases removed from V and 1 base from J, the gap between germline ends came to 11 bases. Written as DNA, the CDR3 is TGTGCCAGCCACCAGGGGATTAACTATGGCTACACCTTC. Translation: CASHQGINYGYTF.

The rearrangement joins TRBV5-1 to TRBJ2-1; TRBD2 might be the D (6 bases). V lost 4 bases and J 4 bases, leaving 18 bases between the germline ends. CDR3 length: 16 residues. Germline CDR1 is SGHRS and CDR2 is YFSETQ. The CDR3 is CASSPLRGSVYNEQFF. DNA of the CDR3: TGCGCCAGCAGCCCCCTACGGGGGAGCGTTTACAATGAGCAGTTCTTC.

The V call is TRBV6-1, the J call TRBJ2-1; 12 nucleotides align to TRBD2. CDR1 is MNHNS, CDR2 SASEGT, per germline. The ends lost 7 bases at V and 6 bases at J; junction bases unmatched: 7. There are 15 residues in the CDR3. The CDR3 reads CASILAGGLGNEQFF. DNA for the CDR3: TGTGCCAGCATCCTAGCGGGGGGGTTGGGCAATGAGCAGTTCTTC.

V and J are TRBV7-6 and TRBJ1-1, with TRBD1 matching 8 bases. The J segment lost 6 bases and the V segment lost 3 bases, leaving 15 bases of the junction unmatched. The CDR3 totals 17 residues. Germline CDR1 reads SGHVS; CDR2 reads FNYEAQ. The CDR3 region has the DNA TGTGCCAGCAGCTTTGGGGGTAAAGGGACAGGAGGAGCTGAAGCTTTCTTT. It encodes CASSFGGKGTGGAEAFF.

The CDR3 reads CASSKRIASGYTF. The CDR3 DNA reads as TGTGCCAGCAGTAAGAGGATAGCCTCTGGCTACACCTTC. The chain has TRBV6-5 and TRBJ1-2; D is undetermined. The CDR3 runs 13 residues. The V end lost 5 bases, the J end lost 7 bases, and 14 bases lay between the germline ends. From germline, CDR1 is MNHEY and CDR2 SVGAGI.

The chain uses TRBV5-5 and TRBJ2-7; 9 bases line up with TRBD1. The V gene's germline CDR1 is SGHKS and CDR2 YYEKEE (reference sequence). J lost 6 bases, V lost 1 base, and 5 bases had no gene match. The CDR3 totals 14 residues. CDR3 protein: CASSLRDRAFEQYF. The CDR3 DNA reads TGTGCCAGCAGCTTGAGGGACAGGGCCTTCGAGCAGTACTTC.

The chain's CDR3 is CASSYSFRGLDEQYF. For the CDR3, the DNA is TGTGCCAGCAGTTACTCGTTTAGGGGGCTTGATGAGCAGTACTTC. The chain employs TRBV6-5 and TRBJ2-7; 7 bases are a match to TRBD1. The ends lost 0 bases at V and 7 bases at J; junction bases unmatched: 9. Per germline, CDR1 MNHEY and CDR2 SVGAGI. This CDR3 region has 15 residues.

This chain uses TRBV5-1 with TRBJ1-3, with D hard to call. The V end was cut by 0 bases, the J end by 2 bases, with 6 bases between. There are 14 residues in the CDR3. Germline CDR1 reads SGHRS; CDR2 reads YFSETQ. The CDR3 nucleotides read TGCGCCAGCAGCTTGGGTCAGCCTGGAAACACCATATATTTT. Amino acid sequence: CASSLGQPGNTIYF.

The chain has TRBV6-5 and TRBJ2-3; D might be TRBD2 (6 bases). Germline-derived CDR1 and CDR2 are MNHEY and SVGAGI. There are 14 residues in the CDR3. V gave up 2 bases and J gave up 5 bases, with 11 bases separating them. The CDR3: CASSYPTRGDTQYF. In nucleotides, the CDR3 is TGTGCCAGCAGTTACCCGACTAGGGGAGATACGCAGTATTTT.

The chain couples TRBV19 to TRBJ2-4, with 10 bases fitting TRBD2. Germline V gene lookup returns CDR1 LNHDA and CDR2 SQIVND (reference sequence). The CDR3 spans 16 residues. The V gene end was trimmed by 4 bases and the J gene end by 1 base; junction bases not matched to a gene: 4. The CDR3 DNA sequence: TGTGCCAGTAGTACTAGCGGGAGTACGGCCAAAAACATTCAGTACTTC. It codes for CASSTSGSTAKNIQYF.

In its sample, this clone was seen once. The chain carries TRBV10-1 and TRBJ2-7; perhaps TRBD1 as D (5 bases). The V end was cut by 8 bases, the J end by 3 bases, with 14 bases between. Germline lookup yields CDR1 WNHNN and CDR2 SYGVQD (reference sequence). The length of the CDR3 is 13 residues. The CDR3 coding sequence is TGCGCCAGCCCCCTGGGGCAAGGCTACGAGCAGTACTTC. Its translation is CASPLGQGYEQYF.

V gene TRBV6-5 combines with J gene TRBJ2-2, with a possible D match to TRBD2 (5 bases). This CDR3 region has 15 residues. Trimming cost V 0 bases and J 4 bases, with 9 bases left between them. Germline V CDR1 and CDR2: MNHEY, SVGAGI. The CDR3 loop reads CASSYSRVSTGELFF. The CDR3 bases are TGTGCCAGCAGTTACTCGAGGGTGAGCACCGGGGAGCTGTTTTTT.

This rearrangement joins TRBV5-4 to TRBJ1-5; 10 nucleotides agree with TRBD1. This CDR3 is built from 14 residues. The trim removed 4 bases at V and 6 bases at J, leaving 4 bases unmatched. The germline CDR1 and CDR2 sequences are SGHNT and YYREEE (reference sequence). The CDR3 region is CASSPDRGGQPQHF. The CDR3 nucleotides read TGTGCCAGCAGCCCGGACAGGGGGGGTCAGCCCCAGCATTTT.

This clone was observed a single time. The chain joins TRBV15 to TRBJ1-5; 7 bases map to TRBD1. After removal of 2 bases from V and 8 bases from J, the junction contained 12 bases not matched to a gene. Germline loops: CDR1 LNHNV, CDR2 YYDKDF (reference sequence). CDR3 length: 16 amino acids. The DNA of the CDR3 is TGTGCCACCAGCAGAACCGGGGACAGCCTCACCGAGCCCCAGCATTTT. Its protein product is CATSRTGDSLTEPQHF.

The V call is TRBV6-5, the J call TRBJ2-7; D possibly corresponds to TRBD1 (6 bases). CDR1 and CDR2 (germline): MNHEY, SVGAGI. The CDR3 sequence is 14 residues long. V lost 2 bases, J lost 4 bases, and 12 bases lay in between. The CDR3: CASSYKQGKYEQYF. CDR3 nucleotide sequence: TGTGCCAGCAGTTACAAACAGGGAAAGTACGAGCAGTACTTC.

In nucleotides, the CDR3 is TGTGCCAGTAGTACACGACAGGGGTTCACCGGGGAGCTGTTTTTT. Residues: CASSTRQGFTGELFF. The V call is TRBV19, the J call TRBJ2-2; 8 bases are a match to TRBD1. V lost 4 bases, J lost 4 bases, and 5 bases stayed unmatched. The CDR3 has 15 amino acids. Looked up from germline, CDR1 is LNHDA and CDR2 is SQIVND (reference sequence).

This chain joins TRBV30 and TRBJ2-1; perhaps TRBD2 as D (6 bases). Trimming shortened V by 0 bases and J by 4 bases, and 16 bases separated the two germline ends. The germline gives CDR1 GTSNPN, CDR2 SVGIG (reference sequence). The CDR3 sequence is 16 residues long. As DNA, the CDR3 is TGTGCCTGGAGTGTAGGAGGGACGGTGGGGTACAATGAGCAGTTCTTC. This sequence encodes CAWSVGGTVGYNEQFF. Supplemented by reference TRBV30 and TRBJ2-1, the full variable domain reads SQTIHQWPATLVQPVGSPLSLECTVEGTSNPNLYWYRQAAGRGLQLLFYSVGIGQISSEVPQNLSASRPQDRQFILSSKKLLLSDSGFYLCAWSVGGTVGYNEQFFGPGTRLTVL.